Listed below are T cell receptor beta chains from one sample, sequenced in a study of control samples from healthy donors and cancer patients. TCRdb's table, derived via immunoSEQ multiplex PCR, lists solely in-frame clones and lacks some. The repertoire holds about 110,000 clones, with about 80% as singletons. The sequencing input was blood. The receptors come from a young man in good health. Both conserved end residues are part of each CDR3. Expanded clones are given a class, and other clones once, few, many or no size at all.

j_call v_call clone_size cdr3_aa
TRBJ2-3 TRBV2 . CASSEAITLSTQYF
TRBJ2-5 TRBV3-1/TRBV3-2 . CASSQEAPGTGWETQYF
TRBJ1-5 TRBV30 . CAWRDRANQPQHF
TRBJ2-2 TRBV9 . CASSFLAGDTGELFF
TRBJ2-2 TRBV19 . CASRQGWHTGELFF
TRBJ2-1 TRBV15 . CATSRVPSNEQFF
TRBJ2-5 TRBV11-2 . CASSLGYREGTQYF
TRBJ2-4 TRBV27 . CASSPLAGGAFGAKNIQYF
TRBJ1-3 TRBV29-1 few CSVKGGSGNTIYF
TRBJ1-5 TRBV7-2 . CASSLVGAPQPQHF
TRBJ1-5 TRBV27 . CASSPLGGGQPQHF
TRBJ1-1 TRBV5-1 . CASSLGWGNTEAFF
TRBJ2-3 TRBV15 once CATSRGGSTDTQYF
TRBJ2-5 TRBV2 . CASRRAGGPGETQYF
TRBJ1-2 TRBV10-1 . CASRRQGEYGYTF
TRBJ1-1 TRBV28 . CASSFTGTGGSEAFF
TRBJ2-1 TRBV27 . CASSLLGGGGYEQFF
TRBJ2-7 TRBV2 few CASDIRVGEQYF
TRBJ1-2 TRBV7-2 . CASSPEIEIRGYTF
TRBJ1-2 TRBV29-1 . CSAGGVGGYTF
TRBJ2-2 TRBV12-5 . CASGLPPTGELFF
TRBJ2-1 TRBV29-1 . CSAIAGGQGEQFF
TRBJ2-3 TRBV27 . CASSGTTYTQYF
TRBJ1-1 TRBV4-1 few CASSPGDRVANTEAFF
TRBJ1-1 TRBV25-1 . CASSPRTGRNTEAFF
TRBJ2-7 TRBV5-1 . CASSGGVRPYEQYF
TRBJ1-2 TRBV12-3/TRBV12-4 . CASSSWDSYGYTF
TRBJ2-3 TRBV5-1 . CASSLVRGGRTDTQYF
TRBJ1-5 TRBV19 . CASRVFGTENQPQHF
TRBJ2-7 TRBV15 . CATSRDKQRYSYEQYF
TRBJ2-5 TRBV5-1 once CASSFVDRAQETQYF
TRBJ1-1 TRBV15 . CATSRDYGGGTEAFF
TRBJ2-3 TRBV30 . CALLRTGGTQYF
TRBJ1-4 TRBV21-1 . CASSFEGFRGQGREKLFF
TRBJ1-1 TRBV11-2 . CASSPGEGISGGAFF
TRBJ2-3 TRBV7-2 . CASSLGSSYDTQYF
TRBJ2-7 TRBV2 . CASSEARRGFGEQYF
TRBJ1-2 TRBV7-2 . CASSSDRAGIGGGYTF
TRBJ2-2 TRBV2 . CASSEAYSNTGELFF
TRBJ2-3 TRBV6-5 . CASENSLGDTQYF
TRBJ1-2 TRBV7-2 . CASSLLGLYGYTF
TRBJ1-2 TRBV19 once CASSISSATGGYTF
TRBJ1-5 TRBV6-5 . CASGSVRSNQPQHF
TRBJ2-5 TRBV7-9 . CASSLGGTETQYF
TRBJ1-5 TRBV15 . CATGAAEAQPQHF
TRBJ1-5 TRBV7-2 . CASSLDRNQPQHF
TRBJ1-5 TRBV11-2 . CASSLEQGPNQPQHF
TRBJ1-5 TRBV27 . CASSLFTPSPGSNQPQHF
TRBJ2-2 TRBV6-5 once CASNDRGYTGELFF
TRBJ2-3 TRBV9 . CASSVEDSPTDTQYF
TRBJ1-1 TRBV6-5 . CASIPQSFLGTEAFF
TRBJ1-1 TRBV7-8 . CASSAGDGLNTEAFF
TRBJ1-1 TRBV5-4 . CASSLGQGARGNTEAFF